This is a list of T cell receptor beta chains from one sample in a study of shared clonotypes between healthy human individuals. The assay was immunoSEQ multiplex PCR, and TCRdb's table has in-frame clones only and misses some. The table has about 1 million clones, approximately 68% seen once; the top ten hold approximately 1.5%. The sample was memory CD4+ T cells sorted from blood. These receptors were obtained from a man younger than 35 in good health. The CDR3 runs from the conserved cysteine through the conserved F or W.

length	J	V	CDR3
16	TRBJ1-2	TRBV2	CASSERGGGYGLGYTF
14	TRBJ2-1	TRBV10-3	CAINVSPQGNEQFF
16	TRBJ2-3	TRBV19	CASSSHERKSTDTQYF
13	TRBJ2-5	TRBV19	CASSPRRSETQYF
11	TRBJ2-2	TRBV10-3	CAISVRGELFF
13	TRBJ2-1	TRBV6-4	CASSQQGYNEQFF
13	TRBJ2-2	TRBV7-7	CASSFTNTGELFF
17	TRBJ1-1	TRBV28	CASSSLLTGGMNTEAFF
16	TRBJ2-7	TRBV5-4	CASSFGLAGEGGEQYF
14	TRBJ2-7	TRBV1	CTSSHGLPLGEQYF
15	TRBJ1-3	TRBV11-2	CASSFRRDSGNTIYF
14	TRBJ1-6	TRBV30	CAWQIGTGLSPLHF
14	TRBJ1-2	TRBV7-2	CASSPRTDNYGYTF
14	TRBJ1-2	TRBV6-5	CASSYSTGQGGYTF
15	TRBJ2-5	TRBV11-2	CASSSSSGYQETQYF
11	TRBJ1-1	TRBV19	CATRQLLEAFF
14	TRBJ2-7	TRBV5-6	CASSSLHRDYEQYF
13	TRBJ1-1	TRBV19	CASRDSMNTEAFF
11	.	TRBV20-1	CSAPVEYEQYF
15	TRBJ1-6	TRBV7-2	CASSRPPGGDSPLHF
14	TRBJ1-1	TRBV10-3	CAISDRVSNTEAFF
14	TRBJ1-2	TRBV6-5	CASSYQDRNYGYTF
13	TRBJ2-7	TRBV7-6	CASSLVGGREQYF
13	TRBJ2-7	TRBV27	CASSGGATYEQYF
14	TRBJ1-1	TRBV19	CASSIGRVNTEAFF
13	TRBJ1-1	TRBV27	CASSSWGRTEAFF
13	TRBJ1-5	TRBV28	CASMGGPNQPQHF
18	TRBJ2-5	TRBV4-2	CASSQELAGGRYQETQYF
14	TRBJ1-6	TRBV19	CASSLHVAYSPLHF
15	TRBJ2-5	TRBV7-2	CASSALAGASETQYF
14	TRBJ2-7	TRBV5-1	CASSQGANSYEQYF
14	TRBJ1-1	TRBV7-2	CASSLRQGGTEAFF
16	TRBJ2-2	TRBV9	CASSVIAGQGAGELFF
14	TRBJ1-6	TRBV28	CASSPPPRNSPLHF
14	TRBJ2-2	TRBV9	CASSARSNTGELFF
15	TRBJ1-6	TRBV25-1	CASSPHAGDASPLHF
12	TRBJ2-2	TRBV11-3	CASSSDHRELFF
14	TRBJ1-2	TRBV10-3	CAITTRQGNNGYTF
12	TRBJ1-2	TRBV7-2	CASSLDRGGYTF
14	TRBJ1-2	TRBV7-3	CASSVQGLDYGYTF
15	TRBJ1-4	TRBV5-6	CASSTYRGEYEKLFF
18	TRBJ2-1	TRBV7-9	CASSLGPRRDRGNNEQFF
13	TRBJ1-1	TRBV10-3	CASQGSMGAEAFF
15	TRBJ2-5	TRBV18	CASSPRTGTQETQYF
16	TRBJ2-1	TRBV11-3	CASSLAGLAGYNEQFF
12	TRBJ1-2	TRBV30	CAWRESGGGYTF
16	TRBJ2-4	TRBV19	CASRDAREGHKNIQYF
14	TRBJ1-4	TRBV30	CAWSPVGGNEKLFF
14	TRBJ2-1	TRBV11-2	CASSQASLYNEQFF
16	TRBJ2-2	TRBV5-6	CASSYYGQGNTGELFF
15	TRBJ2-7	TRBV6-1	CASSEVQRLTYEQYF
12	TRBJ2-7	TRBV7-2	CASSNQREEQYF
15	TRBJ2-1	TRBV6-5	CASSPPRPMPNEQFF
15	TRBJ2-3	TRBV5-1	CASSYLAGSTDTQYF
12	TRBJ2-3	TRBV29-1	CSVAASGDTQYF
12	TRBJ2-3	TRBV10-3	CAISESDGTQYF